This T cell receptor beta chain was captured in a study of CD8+ T cells in alopecia areata. Study-level results: Numerous expanded lesional clones remained in scalp and blood during tofacitinib.

The authors extracted RNA and reverse transcribed it into cDNA as the sequencing template. Method: immunoSEQ multiplex PCR; TCRdb's copy keeps in-frame clones and lacks some. The sample lists 150,000 to 200,000 clones, around 60% occurring once. Notes on this clone: Antigen: not known.

Documented treatment: oral pan-JAK inhibitor, 5-10 mg twice daily. The CDR3 runs 15 residues. Trimming took 4 bases from V and 3 from J; bases not matched to a gene: 7. The germline V gene has CDR1 SNHLY and CDR2 FYNNEI. Source: CD8+ T cells sorted from blood, taken at week 24, from a patient treated with tofacitinib. The sequence was obtained from a human donor with alopecia areata. The V and J genes are TRBV2 and TRBJ2-7; 9 bases match TRBD1. For the CDR3, the DNA is TGTGCCAGCAGTGGCTCGGGACAGGGAATCTACGAGCAGTACTTC. It is translated as CASSGSGQGIYEQYF.